A selection of T cell receptor beta chains follows, all from one sample in a study of cytomegalovirus exposure and HLA in healthy donors. Sequencing was performed with immunoSEQ multiplex PCR; in TCRdb, only in-frame clones are kept and a portion is missing. The sample consists of about 160,000 clones, around 76% of them appearing once. Sequencing was performed on PBMCs. The receptor source for this set is a man between 60 and 75 years old in good health and CMV-seronegative. The CDR3 runs from the conserved cysteine through the conserved F or W. A D gene is named only where the DNA matches it firmly. The size entry is marked missing in some rows and otherwise reads once, few, many or a size class.

j_call,d_call,v_call,clone_size,cdr3_nt,cdr3_aa
TRBJ2-7,-,TRBV7-8,-,TGTGCCAGCAGCTACAGGCGTCCGGGCTACGAGCAGTACTTC,CASSYRRPGYEQYF
TRBJ2-7,-,TRBV7-2,-,TGTGCCAGCAGCTTAGGCGGGGTTGAACACGAGCAGTACTTC,CASSLGGVEHEQYF
TRBJ1-6,TRBD1,TRBV30,-,TGTGCCTGGGGACCGGGACAGAATTCACCCCTCCACTTT,CAWGPGQNSPLHF
TRBJ2-7,TRBD2,TRBV7-2,-,TGTGCCAGCAGCCCGGCGGGCGGGGGTTCCTACGAGCAGTACTTC,CASSPAGGGSYEQYF
TRBJ1-2,-,TRBV7-9,once,TGTGCCAGCAGCTTCCTCAACCAACAGAACTATGGCTACACCTTC,CASSFLNQQNYGYTF
TRBJ1-2,-,TRBV2,-,TGTGCCAGCAATTACGAGGCGGGCTCGAATGGCTACACCTTC,CASNYEAGSNGYTF
TRBJ2-5,-,TRBV4-2,-,TGTGCCAGCAGCCAACTAGACAGAGGCCAGACCCAGTACTTC,CASSQLDRGQTQYF
TRBJ2-1,TRBD1,TRBV30,-,TGTGCCTGGGTACAGACAGGGACCACAAAAGGGCATTACAATGAGCAGTTCTTC,CAWVQTGTTKGHYNEQFF
TRBJ1-2,TRBD1,TRBV30,-,TGTGCCCAGAAGCCGGGGACAGGGGTCTATGGCTACACCTTC,CAQKPGTGVYGYTF
TRBJ1-6,TRBD1,TRBV7-3,-,TGTGCCAGCAGCCAAGCGGGACAGGCTTCACCCCTCCACTTT,CASSQAGQASPLHF
TRBJ2-2,-,TRBV4-1,few,TGCGCCAGCAGCCAAGTAAGGAGAGGCAACAGGGTACTAAACACCGGGGAGCTGTTTTTT,CASSQVRRGNRVLNTGELFF
TRBJ2-3,TRBD2,TRBV27,-,TGTGCCAGCAGTTTAGCTAGCGGGAGGAGGCCAGATACGCAGTATTTT,CASSLASGRRPDTQYF
TRBJ2-5,TRBD2,TRBV6-5,medium-sized,TGTGCCAGCAGTTACTCGACTAGCGGGGGAGAGACCCAGTACTTC,CASSYSTSGGETQYF
TRBJ2-5,TRBD2,TRBV10-2,-,TGCGCCAGCATTAATCTAGCGGGGGCCACGGGGGAGACCCAGTACTTC,CASINLAGATGETQYF